The rows below give T cell receptor beta chains drawn from one sample of a study of blood T cell repertoires in COVID-19. Measured with immunoSEQ multiplex PCR; TCRdb has only the in-frame clones, and not every one. In the table there are about 240,000 clones, approximately 85% of which are singletons. Sequencing used peripheral blood. The source is a man between 50 and 59 years old with COVID-19, enrolled during active disease. CDR3s include the opening cysteine and the closing phenylalanine or tryptophan. A D gene is named only where the DNA matches it firmly. Some rows have no size entry. The others give once, few or many, or a class for an expanded clone.

V gene	J gene	clone size	D gene	CDR3 protein	CDR3 DNA
TRBV5-4	TRBJ1-3	.	TRBD1	CASSRTGTGAGNTIYF	TGTGCCAGCAGCCGTACCGGGACAGGGGCTGGAAACACCATATATTTT
TRBV28	TRBJ2-4	few	TRBD1	CASRGARDRGWAKNIQYF	TGTGCCAGCAGAGGCGCCCGGGACAGGGGGTGGGCCAAAAACATTCAGTACTTC
TRBV11-2	TRBJ1-1	.	.	CASSFDSMNTEAFF	TGTGCCAGCAGCTTTGACAGCATGAACACTGAAGCTTTCTTT
TRBV20-1	TRBJ1-6	.	TRBD1	CSASGTGGYYNSPLHF	TGCAGTGCTAGTGGTACAGGGGGCTACTATAATTCACCCCTCCACTTT
TRBV30	TRBJ2-1	.	.	CACRGHEKFF	TGTGCCTGCCGAGGGCATGAAAAGTTCTTC
TRBV30	TRBJ1-1	.	.	CAWSFPRGRTEAFF	TGTGCCTGGAGTTTCCCCAGGGGCCGCACTGAAGCTTTCTTT
TRBV27	TRBJ1-1	few	TRBD1	CASSPRTGSAVAFF	TGTGCCAGCAGTCCGCGGACAGGGTCGGCTGTCGCTTTCTTT
TRBV2	TRBJ1-5	.	TRBD1	CASSRQGEGNQPQHF	TGTGCCAGCAGTAGACAGGGGGAAGGCAATCAGCCCCAGCATTTT
TRBV3-1/TRBV3-2	TRBJ1-4	.	.	CASRHRQSLFF	TGTGCCAGCAGACACAGGCAGAGTCTGTTTTTT
TRBV18	TRBJ1-3	.	TRBD1	CASSPATGLGNTIYF	TGTGCCAGCTCACCTGCGACAGGGCTAGGAAACACCATATATTTT
TRBV2	TRBJ2-1	.	TRBD2	CASSEFIAGAYNEQFF	TGTGCCAGCAGTGAGTTTATAGCGGGGGCCTACAATGAGCAGTTCTTC
TRBV20-1	TRBJ2-7	.	.	CSASPVSYEQYF	TGCAGTGCTAGTCCAGTCTCCTACGAGCAGTACTTC
TRBV21-1	TRBJ2-7	.	.	CASSGRDKVFHEQYF	TGTGCCAGCAGCGGCCGGGACAAGGTTTTCCACGAGCAGTACTTC
TRBV5-6	TRBJ1-1	.	.	CASSLQGRFTEAFF	TGTGCCAGCAGCTTGCAGGGGCGGTTCACTGAAGCTTTCTTT
TRBV9	TRBJ2-7	.	TRBD2	CASSETSGFSYEQYF	TGTGCCAGCAGCGAAACTAGCGGGTTCTCCTACGAGCAGTACTTC
TRBV30	TRBJ1-1	few	.	CAWSLMSTEAFF	TGTGCCTGGAGCCTGATGAGCACTGAAGCTTTCTTT
TRBV19	TRBJ1-3	.	.	CASSIVGGRSSGNTIYF	TGTGCCAGTAGTATCGTTGGAGGCCGAAGCTCTGGAAACACCATATATTTT
TRBV7-6	TRBJ2-3	.	TRBD2	CASSPRAGAGTDTQYF	TGTGCCAGCAGCCCCCGAGCGGGGGCGGGGACAGATACGCAGTATTTT
TRBV19	TRBJ2-5	.	TRBD1	CASSIQAGGRETQYF	TGTGCCAGTAGTATTCAAGCAGGGGGCCGCGAGACCCAGTACTTC
TRBV21-1	TRBJ1-4	.	.	CASLRTGGPMSNEKLFF	TGTGCCAGCCTAAGGACAGGGGGCCCAATGTCTAATGAAAAACTGTTTTTT
TRBV28	TRBJ2-7	.	TRBD2	CASSLLAGGSYEQYF	TGTGCCAGCAGTTTACTCGCGGGGGGATCCTACGAGCAGTACTTC
TRBV21-1	TRBJ2-5	.	.	CASNIPGTGIYQETQYF	TGTGCCAGCAACATACCAGGGACAGGGATCTACCAAGAGACCCAGTACTTC
TRBV7-2	TRBJ1-3	.	.	CASSFNGPGAGNTIYF	TGTGCCAGCAGCTTCAATGGTCCGGGGGCTGGAAACACCATATATTTT
TRBV7-9	TRBJ2-5	.	TRBD1	CASSSTGTAQETQYF	TGTGCCAGCAGCTCGACCGGGACAGCACAAGAGACCCAGTACTTC
TRBV9	TRBJ1-6	.	.	CASSVAGSPLHF	TGTGCCAGCAGCGTAGCCGGGTCACCCCTCCACTTT
TRBV4-1	TRBJ2-7	.	.	CASSQGGDEQYF	TGCGCCAGCAGCCAAGGGGGCGACGAGCAGTACTTC
TRBV19	TRBJ1-1	few	.	CASSSGTSAFF	TGTGCCAGTAGTTCCGGGACATCCGCTTTCTTT
TRBV30	TRBJ2-2	once	TRBD2	CAWRSVAGGPGELFF	TGTGCCTGGAGGAGCGTGGCGGGGGGGCCCGGGGAGCTGTTTTTT
TRBV6-1	TRBJ2-3	.	.	CASSEMLAADTQYF	TGTGCCAGCAGTGAAATGCTAGCCGCAGATACGCAGTATTTT